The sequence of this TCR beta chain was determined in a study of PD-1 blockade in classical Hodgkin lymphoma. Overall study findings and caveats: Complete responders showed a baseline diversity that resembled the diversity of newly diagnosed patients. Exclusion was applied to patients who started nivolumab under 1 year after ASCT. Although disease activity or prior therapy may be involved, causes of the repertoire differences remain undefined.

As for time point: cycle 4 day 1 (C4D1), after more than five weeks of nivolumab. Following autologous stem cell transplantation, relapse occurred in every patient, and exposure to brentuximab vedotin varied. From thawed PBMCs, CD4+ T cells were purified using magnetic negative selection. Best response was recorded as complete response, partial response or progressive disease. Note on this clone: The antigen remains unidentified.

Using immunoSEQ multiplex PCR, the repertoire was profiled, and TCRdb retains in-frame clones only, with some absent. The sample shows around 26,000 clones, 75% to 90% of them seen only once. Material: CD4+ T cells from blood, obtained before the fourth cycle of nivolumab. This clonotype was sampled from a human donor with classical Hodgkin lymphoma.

The CDR3 region has the DNA TGCGCCAGCAGCTTGGACGGCCAAGAGACCCAGTACTTC. Its protein product is CASSLDGQETQYF. The chain recombines TRBV5-1 with TRBJ2-5; D is undetermined. From germline, CDR1 is SGHRS and CDR2 YFSETQ. The CDR3 is made up of 13 amino acids. V dropped 0 bases and J dropped 1 base, with 4 bases sitting between them.